This entry concerns a single T cell receptor (beta chain). Its antigen is still unknown. Sequenced by immunoSEQ multiplex PCR; TCRdb stores in-frame clones only, minus some. The table shows fewer than 1 million clones, with around 96% occurring only once. CD8 cells regarded as naive lacked CD45RO, were positively chosen for CCR7, and omitted terminally differentiated effector memory CD45RA+ cells. This specimen comes from a study of shared clonotypes between healthy human individuals. The wider study: Three CD4 naive, three CD4 memory, two CD8 naive and one CD8 memory plate were used per donor.

General study points: Compared with clonotypes that all four donors shared, non-shared clonotypes had lower generation probabilities. Among the subsets, naive ones generally showed larger estimated richness than memory ones.

The clonotype originates from a man between 25 and 39 years old in good health. Sequencing was done on a sample of naive CD8+ T cells sorted from blood.

CDR3 sequence (DNA): TGTGCCAGCAGCTTATCGCTGGGGCGGTCTGTTGAGACCCAGTACTTC. Translated: CASSLSLGRSVETQYF. The V and J genes are TRBV7-6 and TRBJ2-5; TRBD1 is a possible D gene (5 bases). Germline CDR1 SGHVS, CDR2 FNYEAQ. Trimming removed 2 bases from V and 5 bases from J, with 18 bases in between. The CDR3 has 16 residues.